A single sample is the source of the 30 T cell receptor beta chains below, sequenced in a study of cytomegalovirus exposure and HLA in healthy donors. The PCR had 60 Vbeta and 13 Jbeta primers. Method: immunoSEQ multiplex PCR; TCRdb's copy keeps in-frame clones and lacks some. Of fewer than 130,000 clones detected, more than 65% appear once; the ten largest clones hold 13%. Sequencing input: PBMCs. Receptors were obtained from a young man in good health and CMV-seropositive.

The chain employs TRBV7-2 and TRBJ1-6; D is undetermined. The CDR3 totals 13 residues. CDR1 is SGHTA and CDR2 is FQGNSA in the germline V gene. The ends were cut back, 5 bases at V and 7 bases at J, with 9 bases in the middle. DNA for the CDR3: TGTGCCAGCAGCCCCCGGGGAAATTCACCCCTCCACTTT. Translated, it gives CASSPRGNSPLHF. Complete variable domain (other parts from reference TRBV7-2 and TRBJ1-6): GAGVSQSPSNKVTEKGKDVELRCDPISGHTALYWYRQSLGQGLEFLIYFQGNSAPDKSGLPSDRFSAERTGGSVSTLTIQRTQQEDSAVYLCASSPRGNSPLHFGNGTRLTVT.

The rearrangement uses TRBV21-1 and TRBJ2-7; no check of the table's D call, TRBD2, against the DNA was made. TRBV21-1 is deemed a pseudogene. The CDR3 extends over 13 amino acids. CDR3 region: CASSKAGGGEQYF. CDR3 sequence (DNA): TGTGCCAGCAGCAAAGCGGGGGGGGGCGAGCAGTACTTC.

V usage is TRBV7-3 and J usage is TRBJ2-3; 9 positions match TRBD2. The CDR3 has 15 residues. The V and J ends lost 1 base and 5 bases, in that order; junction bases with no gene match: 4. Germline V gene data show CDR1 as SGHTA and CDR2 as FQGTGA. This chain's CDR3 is CASSLSGGAQDTQYF. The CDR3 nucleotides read TGTGCCAGCAGCTTAAGCGGGGGGGCCCAAGATACGCAGTATTTT.

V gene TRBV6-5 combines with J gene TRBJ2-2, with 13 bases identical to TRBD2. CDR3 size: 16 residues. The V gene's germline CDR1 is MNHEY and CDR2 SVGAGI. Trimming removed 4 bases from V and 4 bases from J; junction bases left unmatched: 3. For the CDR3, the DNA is TGTGCCAGCAGTTCCGGACTAGCGGGGGTCACCGGGGAGCTGTTTTTT. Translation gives CASSSGLAGVTGELFF.

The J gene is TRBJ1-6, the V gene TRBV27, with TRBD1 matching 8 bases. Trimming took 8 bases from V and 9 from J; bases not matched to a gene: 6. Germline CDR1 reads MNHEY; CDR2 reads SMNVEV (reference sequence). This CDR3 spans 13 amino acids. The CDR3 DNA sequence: TGTGCCAGCTCTGACAGGGGTGGTTCACCCCTCCACTTT. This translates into CASSDRGGSPLHF.

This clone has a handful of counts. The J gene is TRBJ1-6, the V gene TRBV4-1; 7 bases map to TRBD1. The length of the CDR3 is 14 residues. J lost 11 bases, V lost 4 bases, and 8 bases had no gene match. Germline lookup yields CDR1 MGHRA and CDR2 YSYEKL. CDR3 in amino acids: CASSRGQTQPPLHF. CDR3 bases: TGCGCCAGCAGCCGGGGACAGACCCAACCACCCCTCCACTTT.

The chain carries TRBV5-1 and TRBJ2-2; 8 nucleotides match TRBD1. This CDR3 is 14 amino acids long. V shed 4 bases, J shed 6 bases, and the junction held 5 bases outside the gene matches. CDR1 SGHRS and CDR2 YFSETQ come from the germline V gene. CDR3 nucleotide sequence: TGCGCCAGCAGCGGGCAGGGGGCGTCCGGGGAGCTGTTTTTT. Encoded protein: CASSGQGASGELFF. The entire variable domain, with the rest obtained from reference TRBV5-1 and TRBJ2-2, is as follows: KAGVTQTPRYLIKTRGQQVTLSCSPISGHRSVSWYQQTPGQGLQFLFEYFSETQRNKGNFPGRFSGRQFSNSRSEMNVSTLELGDSALYLCASSGQGASGELFFGEGSRLTVL.

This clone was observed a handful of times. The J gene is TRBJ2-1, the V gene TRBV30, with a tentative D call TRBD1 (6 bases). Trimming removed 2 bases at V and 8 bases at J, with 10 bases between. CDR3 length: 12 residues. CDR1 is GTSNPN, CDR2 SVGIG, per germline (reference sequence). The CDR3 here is CAWSHQGHEQFF. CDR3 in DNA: TGTGCCTGGAGTCACCAGGGGCATGAGCAGTTCTTC.

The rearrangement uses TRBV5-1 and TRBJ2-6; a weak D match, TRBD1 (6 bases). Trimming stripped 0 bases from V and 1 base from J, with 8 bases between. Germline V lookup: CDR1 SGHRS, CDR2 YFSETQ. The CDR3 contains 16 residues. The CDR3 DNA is TGCGCCAGCAGCTTGGGTGGACAGTCTGGGGCCAACGTCCTGACTTTC. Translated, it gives CASSLGGQSGANVLTF.

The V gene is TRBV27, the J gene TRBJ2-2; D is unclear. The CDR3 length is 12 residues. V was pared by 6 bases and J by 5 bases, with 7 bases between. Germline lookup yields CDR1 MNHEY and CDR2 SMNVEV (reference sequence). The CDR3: CASRLLTGELFF. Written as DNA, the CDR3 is TGTGCCAGCAGGCTCCTAACCGGGGAGCTGTTTTTT.

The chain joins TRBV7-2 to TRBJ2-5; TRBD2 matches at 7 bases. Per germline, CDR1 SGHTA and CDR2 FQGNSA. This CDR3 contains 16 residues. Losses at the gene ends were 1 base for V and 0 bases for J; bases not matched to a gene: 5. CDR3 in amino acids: CASSLGGGWYQETQYF. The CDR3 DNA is TGTGCCAGCAGCTTAGGGGGGGGTTGGTACCAAGAGACCCAGTACTTC.

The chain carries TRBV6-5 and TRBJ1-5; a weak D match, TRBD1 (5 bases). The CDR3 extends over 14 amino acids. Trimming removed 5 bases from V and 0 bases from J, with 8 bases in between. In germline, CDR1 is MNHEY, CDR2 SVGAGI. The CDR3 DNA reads TGTGCCAGCAGTAGGGACTTTAGCAATCAGCCCCAGCATTTT. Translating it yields CASSRDFSNQPQHF.

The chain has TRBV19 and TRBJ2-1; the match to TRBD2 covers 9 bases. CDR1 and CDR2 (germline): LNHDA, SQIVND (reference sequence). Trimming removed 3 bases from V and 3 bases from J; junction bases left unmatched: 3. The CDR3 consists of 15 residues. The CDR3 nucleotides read TGTGCCAGTAGTATCACTAGCGGGCACTACAATGAGCAGTTCTTC. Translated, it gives CASSITSGHYNEQFF.

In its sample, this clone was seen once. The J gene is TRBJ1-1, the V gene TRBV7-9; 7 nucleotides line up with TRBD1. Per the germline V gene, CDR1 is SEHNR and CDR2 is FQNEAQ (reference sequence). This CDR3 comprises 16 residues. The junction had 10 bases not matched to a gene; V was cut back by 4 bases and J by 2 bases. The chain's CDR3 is CASSSGQAYTNTEAFF. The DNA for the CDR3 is TGTGCCAGCAGCTCCGGACAGGCGTACACAAACACTGAAGCTTTCTTT.

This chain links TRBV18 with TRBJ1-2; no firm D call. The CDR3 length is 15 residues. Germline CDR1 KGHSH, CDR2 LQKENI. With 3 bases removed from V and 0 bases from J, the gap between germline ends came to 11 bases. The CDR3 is CASSPPGVSNYGYTF. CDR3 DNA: TGTGCCAGCTCACCCCCGGGAGTTTCTAACTATGGCTACACCTTC.

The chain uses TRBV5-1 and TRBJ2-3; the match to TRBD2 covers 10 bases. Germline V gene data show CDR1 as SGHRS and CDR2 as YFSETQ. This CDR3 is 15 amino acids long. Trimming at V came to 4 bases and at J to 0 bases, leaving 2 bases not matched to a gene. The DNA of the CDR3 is TGCGCCAGCAGCCAACTAGCGGGGAGCACAGATACGCAGTATTTT. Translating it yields CASSQLAGSTDTQYF.

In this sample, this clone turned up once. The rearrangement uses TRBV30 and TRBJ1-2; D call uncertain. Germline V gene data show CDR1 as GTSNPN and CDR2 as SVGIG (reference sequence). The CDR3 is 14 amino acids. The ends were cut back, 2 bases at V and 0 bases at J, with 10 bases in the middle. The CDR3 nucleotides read TGTGCCTGGAGTCGTACTGAAGCTAACTATGGCTACACCTTC. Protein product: CAWSRTEANYGYTF.

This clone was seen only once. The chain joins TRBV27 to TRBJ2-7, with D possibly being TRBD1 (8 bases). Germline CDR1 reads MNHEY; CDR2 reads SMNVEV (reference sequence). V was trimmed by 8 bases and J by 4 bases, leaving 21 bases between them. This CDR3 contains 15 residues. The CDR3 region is CASAGRGQDDYEQYF. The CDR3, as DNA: TGTGCCAGCGCAGGGAGGGGACAGGACGATTACGAGCAGTACTTC.

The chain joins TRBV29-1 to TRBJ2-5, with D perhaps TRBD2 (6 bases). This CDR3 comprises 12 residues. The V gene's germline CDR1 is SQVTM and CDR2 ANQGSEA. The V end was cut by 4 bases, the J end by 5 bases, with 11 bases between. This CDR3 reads CSVGGTGETQYF. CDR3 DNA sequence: TGCAGCGTTGGCGGGACTGGGGAGACCCAGTACTTC. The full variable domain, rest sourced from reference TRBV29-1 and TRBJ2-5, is SAVISQKPSRDICQRGTSLTIQCQVDSQVTMMFWYRQQPGQSLTLIATANQGSEATYESGFVIDKFPISRPNLTFSTLTVSNMSPEDSSIYLCSVGGTGETQYFGPGTRLLVL.

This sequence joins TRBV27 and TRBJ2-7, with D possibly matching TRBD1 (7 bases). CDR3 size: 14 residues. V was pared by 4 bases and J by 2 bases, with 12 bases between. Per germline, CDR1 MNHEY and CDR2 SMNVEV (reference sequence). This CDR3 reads CASSWRGPTYEQYF. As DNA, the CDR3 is TGTGCCAGCAGTTGGAGGGGGCCCACCTACGAGCAGTACTTC.

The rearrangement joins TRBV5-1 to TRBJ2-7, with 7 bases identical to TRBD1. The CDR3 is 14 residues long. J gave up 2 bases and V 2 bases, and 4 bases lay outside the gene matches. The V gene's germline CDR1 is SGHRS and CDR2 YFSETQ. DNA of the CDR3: TGCGCCAGCAGCTTCGTGACAGGGACCTACGAGCAGTACTTC. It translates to CASSFVTGTYEQYF.

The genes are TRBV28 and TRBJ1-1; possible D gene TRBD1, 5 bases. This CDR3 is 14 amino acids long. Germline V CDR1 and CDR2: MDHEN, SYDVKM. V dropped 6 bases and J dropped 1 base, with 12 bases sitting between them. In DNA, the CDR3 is TGTGCCAGCAGACAAGGGGTTTGGAACACTGAAGCTTTCTTT. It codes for CASRQGVWNTEAFF.

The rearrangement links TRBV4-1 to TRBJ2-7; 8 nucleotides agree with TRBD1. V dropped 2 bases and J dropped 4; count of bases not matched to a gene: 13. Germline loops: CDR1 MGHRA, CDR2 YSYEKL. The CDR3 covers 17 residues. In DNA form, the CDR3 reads TGCGCCAGCAGCCAATTGCTACAGGCAGGGGGCTGGTACGAGCAGTACTTC. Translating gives CASSQLLQAGGWYEQYF.

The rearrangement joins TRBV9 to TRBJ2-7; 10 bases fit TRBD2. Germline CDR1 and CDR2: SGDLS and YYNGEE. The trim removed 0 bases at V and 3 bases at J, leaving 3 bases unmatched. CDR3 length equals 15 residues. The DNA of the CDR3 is TGTGCCAGCAGCGTAGGAAGCGGGGGGGGCTACGAGCAGTACTTC. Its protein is CASSVGSGGGYEQYF.

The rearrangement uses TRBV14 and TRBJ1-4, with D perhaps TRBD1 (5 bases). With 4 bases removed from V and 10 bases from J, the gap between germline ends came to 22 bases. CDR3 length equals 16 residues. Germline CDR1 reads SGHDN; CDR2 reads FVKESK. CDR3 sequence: CASSLGFRARGAKLFF. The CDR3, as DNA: TGTGCCAGCAGCCTTGGATTCAGGGCCCGAGGAGCAAAACTGTTTTTT.

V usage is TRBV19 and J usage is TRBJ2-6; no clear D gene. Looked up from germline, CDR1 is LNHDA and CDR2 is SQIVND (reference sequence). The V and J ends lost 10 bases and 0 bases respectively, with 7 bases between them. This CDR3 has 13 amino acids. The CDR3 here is CATRVSGANVLTF. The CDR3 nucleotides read TGTGCCACTCGAGTCTCTGGGGCCAACGTCCTGACTTTC.

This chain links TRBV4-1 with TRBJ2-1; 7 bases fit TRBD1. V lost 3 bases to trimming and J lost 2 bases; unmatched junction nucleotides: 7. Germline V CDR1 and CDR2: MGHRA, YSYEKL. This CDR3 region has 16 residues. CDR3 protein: CASSHLPGTAYNEQFF. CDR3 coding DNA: TGCGCCAGCAGCCACCTACCCGGGACAGCCTACAATGAGCAGTTCTTC.

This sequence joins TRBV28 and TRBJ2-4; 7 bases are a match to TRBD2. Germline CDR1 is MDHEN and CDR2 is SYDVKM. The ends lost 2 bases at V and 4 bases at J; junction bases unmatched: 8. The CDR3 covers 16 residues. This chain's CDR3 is CASSLTGGGGKNIQYF. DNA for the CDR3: TGTGCCAGCAGTTTAACCGGCGGGGGTGGGAAAAACATTCAGTACTTC.

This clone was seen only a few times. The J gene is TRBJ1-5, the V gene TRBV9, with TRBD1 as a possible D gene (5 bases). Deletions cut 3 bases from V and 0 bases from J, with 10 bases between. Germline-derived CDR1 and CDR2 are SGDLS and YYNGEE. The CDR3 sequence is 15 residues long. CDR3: CASSGGADSNQPQHF. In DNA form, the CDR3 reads TGTGCCAGCAGCGGTGGGGCAGATAGCAATCAGCCCCAGCATTTT.

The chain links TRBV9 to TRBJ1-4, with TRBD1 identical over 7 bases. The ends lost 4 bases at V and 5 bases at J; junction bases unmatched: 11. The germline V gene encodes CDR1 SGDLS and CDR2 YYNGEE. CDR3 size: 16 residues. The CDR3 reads CASSPRQGGINEKLFF. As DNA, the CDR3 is TGTGCCAGCAGCCCCCGTCAGGGGGGAATAAATGAAAAACTGTTTTTT.